What follows are 8 T cell receptor beta chains derived from one specimen sequenced in a study of cytomegalovirus exposure and HLA in healthy donors (TCRdb year 2017). To prepare the library, the immunoSEQ multiplex PCR assay was applied. A mixture of 60 forward primers for TCR Vbeta segments and 13 reverse primers for TCR Jbeta segments was used in the multiplex PCR. TCRdb limited this immuneACCESS table to in-frame rearrangements with V and J called. A share of clones is missing; checked studies link under half to unresolved V genes, and the rest is unexplained. This sample comprises 80,000 to 130,000 clones, roughly 82% of them detected only once. 1.2% of the sample belongs to the ten largest clones. The sequenced material came from PBMCs. All receptors derive from a woman aged 18-29 years in good health and CMV-seronegative.

This clone came up once. This chain uses TRBV6-5 with TRBJ1-2, with a weak D call TRBD1 (5 bases). Germline V gene data show CDR1 as MNHEY and CDR2 as SVGAGI. V lost 5 bases to trimming and J lost 4 bases, with 17 bases between them. The CDR3 extends over 15 amino acids. CDR3 sequence reads: CASSPSGRGTYGYTF. The CDR3 DNA reads TGTGCCAGCAGTCCGTCCGGGAGGGGAACCTATGGCTACACCTTC.

J is TRBJ2-7 and V is TRBV6-6, with a tentative D call TRBD2 (6 bases). This CDR3 is 14 amino acids long. The germline gives CDR1 MNHNY, CDR2 SVGAGI (reference sequence). V gave up 4 bases and J gave up 4 bases, with 14 bases separating them. The CDR3 nucleotides read TGTGCCAGCAGTTTCGCGGGGTCTCGATACGAGCAGTACTTC. Its protein product is CASSFAGSRYEQYF.

V and J are TRBV21-1 and TRBJ2-3; the table names TRBD2, a call not compared with the DNA. TRBV21-1 is a recognized pseudogene. The CDR3 is 15 amino acids. The CDR3 nucleotides read TGTGCCAGCAGCAAAGAGGGCGGGACGACAGATACGCAGTATTTT. Translation: CASSKEGGTTDTQYF.

V is TRBV4-3 and J is TRBJ2-1, with a tentative D call TRBD2 (7 bases). This CDR3 has 17 residues. The germline gives CDR1 LGHNA, CDR2 YSLEER. Trimming left V 4 bases short and J 6 bases short, with 22 bases between. The CDR3: CASSLLYGGPRPNEQFF. As DNA, the CDR3 is TGCGCCAGCAGCCTTCTCTACGGGGGGCCACGCCCCAATGAGCAGTTCTTC.

There are a few counts of this clone. This sequence joins TRBV9 and TRBJ1-1; unclear D gene. The CDR3 extends over 14 amino acids. Trimming removed 0 bases at V and 1 base at J, with 7 bases between. The V gene's germline CDR1 is SGDLS and CDR2 YYNGEE. The CDR3 spells CASSVGGRNTEAFF. CDR3 DNA: TGTGCCAGCAGCGTAGGAGGGAGGAACACTGAAGCTTTCTTT.

The V call is TRBV18, the J call TRBJ2-7; 8 bases are a match to TRBD1. J lost 2 bases, V lost 3 bases, and 9 bases had no gene match. The germline gives CDR1 KGHSH, CDR2 LQKENI. This CDR3 has 16 amino acids. CDR3 loop: CASSPVPGGPTYEQYF. CDR3 nucleotides: TGTGCCAGCTCACCCGTCCCAGGGGGCCCTACCTACGAGCAGTACTTC.

The V call is TRBV19, the J call TRBJ2-1; tentatively, D is TRBD1 (7 bases). There are 20 residues in the CDR3. With 6 bases removed from V and 2 bases from J, the gap between germline ends came to 29 bases. Germline V gene lookup returns CDR1 LNHDA and CDR2 SQIVND (reference sequence). The CDR3 DNA reads as TGTGCCAGTAGCCCTCGGACAGGACACAAACTAGCCCTCACCTACAATGAGCAGTTCTTC. Encoded protein: CASSPRTGHKLALTYNEQFF.

This chain uses TRBV18 with TRBJ1-1; D not resolved. Trimming pared 4 bases from V and 4 bases from J, leaving 10 bases between. Germline loops: CDR1 KGHSH, CDR2 LQKENI. The length of the CDR3 is 13 residues. In DNA form, the CDR3 reads TGTGCCAGCTCACTAACGGTGAGCACTGAAGCTTTCTTT. Its translation is CASSLTVSTEAFF.